Included here is one TCR beta chain sequence, with context. Antigen: not known. The PCR made use of 60 Vbeta and 13 Jbeta primers. Authors' methods: An analysis performed later counted about 80 million unique TCR beta chains (roughly 10 million of them shared). Repertoires were generated with immunoSEQ multiplex PCR, while TCRdb's copy carries only in-frame clones and drops some. The V and J calls and clone size come from that table; D and trimming were worked out from the DNA. The repertoire holds fewer than 75,000 clones, with around four fifths as singletons. This specimen comes from a study of cytomegalovirus exposure and HLA in healthy donors. Study-wide findings and caveats: Among TCR beta chains of equal frequency, HLA-associated ones were more clonally expanded in a later analysis. Later analysis placed DRB1 highest and HLA-C lowest in TCR association rates, which differed by HLA locus.

The V end lost 2 bases, the J end lost 0 bases, and 4 bases lay between the germline ends. Germline CDR1 is SQVTM and CDR2 is ANQGSEA. The CDR3 runs to 12 residues. The origin of this receptor is a woman between 25 and 40 years old in good health and CMV-seronegative. Sequencing used PBMCs. The chain uses TRBV29-1 and TRBJ1-1; unclear D gene. This CDR3 reads CSVENLNTEAFF. The CDR3 DNA follows: TGCAGCGTTGAAAACTTGAACACTGAAGCTTTCTTT.